Listed here are 8 T cell receptor beta chains from one sample, sequenced in a study of CXCR3-negative and CXCR3-positive naive CD8 T cells. Their target antigens are unknown. Carrying UMI labels, the TRB cDNA libraries were prepared through 5' RACE. TCRdb re-called the 5' RACE reads and shows each CDR3 protein once, DNA omitted. This sample's clone table lists 6,000 to 8,500 distinct CDR3 sequences. Findings and limits, study-wide: CXCR3-positive naive cells had more hydrophobic TRB CDR3s than CXCR3-negative naive cells.

Sequenced material: naive CXCR3+ CD8+ T cells from blood. Indicated subset: CD45RO-CCR7+CD27+CD95- naive CD8+ T cells expressing CXCR3 (TNR3+). The receptors were sampled from a human donor in good health. Some clones in this sample may be carry-over from other donors' samples.

This clonotype is classed as medium-sized by frequency. This chain uses TRBV7-2 with TRBJ1-2. This CDR3 contains 14 residues. The germline V gene encodes CDR1 SGHTA and CDR2 FQGNSA. CDR3 in amino acids: CASSLATTNYGYTF.

This CDR3 reads CSGGLRGWDTDTQYF. The chain recombines TRBV29-1 with TRBJ2-3; TCRdb designates TRBD2, a call that cannot be tested without DNA. Germline V gene sequence: CDR1 SQVTM, CDR2 ANQGSEA. The CDR3 runs 15 residues.

The rearrangement links TRBV7-9 to TRBJ2-3; TCRdb's D gene call, TRBD2, goes unchecked for lack of DNA. CDR3 length equals 13 residues. Germline CDR1 is SEHNR and CDR2 is FQNEAQ (reference sequence). The CDR3 reads CASSAGGGDTQYF.

The chain uses TRBV20-1 and TRBJ2-1; TCRdb selects TRBD2, and the lack of DNA leaves this call unchecked. Looked up from germline, CDR1 is DFQATT and CDR2 is SNEGSKA (reference sequence). This CDR3 has 16 amino acids. CDR3 sequence reads: CSAILQRAELYNEQFF.

The chain has TRBV20-1 and TRBJ1-5. Germline V gene sequence: CDR1 DFQATT, CDR2 SNEGSKA (reference sequence). The CDR3 loop spans 17 amino acids. CDR3 in amino acids: CSARDTAGSSQNQPQHF.

The chain is built from TRBV6-6 and TRBJ2-2; TCRdb names TRBD2, which stays unverified in the absence of DNA. CDR1 and CDR2 from the germline V gene are MNHNY and SVGAGI (reference sequence). This CDR3 region has 12 residues. Here the CDR3 reads CATMLAGGELFF.

This clonotype registers medium-sized by frequency. The chain has TRBV29-1 and TRBJ1-2. Per the germline V gene, CDR1 is SQVTM and CDR2 is ANQGSEA. This CDR3 is 13 amino acids long. The CDR3 loop is CSVDGREDYGYTF.

V is TRBV6-6 and J is TRBJ2-7; TCRdb returns TRBD1, unconfirmable since there is no DNA. Germline V gene sequence: CDR1 MNHNY, CDR2 SVGAGI (reference sequence). The CDR3 sequence is 17 residues long. The CDR3 protein is CASSYSSTDRPTYEQSF.